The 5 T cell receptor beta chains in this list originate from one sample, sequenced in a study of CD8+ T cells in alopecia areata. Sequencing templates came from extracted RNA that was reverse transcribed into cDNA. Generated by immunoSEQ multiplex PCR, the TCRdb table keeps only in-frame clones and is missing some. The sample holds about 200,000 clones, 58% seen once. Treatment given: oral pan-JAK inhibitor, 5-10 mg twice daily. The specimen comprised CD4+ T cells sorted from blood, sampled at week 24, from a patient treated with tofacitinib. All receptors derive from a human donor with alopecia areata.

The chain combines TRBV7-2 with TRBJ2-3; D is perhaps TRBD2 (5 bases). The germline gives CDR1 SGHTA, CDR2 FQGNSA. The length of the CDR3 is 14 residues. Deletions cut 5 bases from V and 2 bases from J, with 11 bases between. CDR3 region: CASSHGLFTDTQYF. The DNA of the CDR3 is TGTGCCAGCAGCCACGGACTTTTCACAGATACGCAGTATTTT.

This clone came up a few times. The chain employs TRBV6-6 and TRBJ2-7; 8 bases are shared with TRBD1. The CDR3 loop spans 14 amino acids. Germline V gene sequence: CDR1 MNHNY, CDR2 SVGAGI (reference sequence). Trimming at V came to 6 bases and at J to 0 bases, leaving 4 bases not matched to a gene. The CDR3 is CASSPRGHSYEQYF. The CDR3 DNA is TGTGCCAGCAGCCCCAGGGGGCACTCCTACGAGCAGTACTTC.

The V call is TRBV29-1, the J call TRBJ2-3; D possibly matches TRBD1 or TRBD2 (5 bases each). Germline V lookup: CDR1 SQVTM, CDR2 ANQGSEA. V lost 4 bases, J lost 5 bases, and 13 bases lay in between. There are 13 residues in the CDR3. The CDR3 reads CSVAGPPEDTQYF. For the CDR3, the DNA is TGCAGCGTTGCGGGACCGCCTGAAGATACGCAGTATTTT.

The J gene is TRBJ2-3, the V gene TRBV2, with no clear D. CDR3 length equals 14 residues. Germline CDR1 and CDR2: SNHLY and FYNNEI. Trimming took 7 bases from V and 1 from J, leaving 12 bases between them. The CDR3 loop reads CASTDQSRTDTQYF. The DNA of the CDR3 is TGTGCCAGCACCGACCAGTCCCGCACAGATACGCAGTATTTT.

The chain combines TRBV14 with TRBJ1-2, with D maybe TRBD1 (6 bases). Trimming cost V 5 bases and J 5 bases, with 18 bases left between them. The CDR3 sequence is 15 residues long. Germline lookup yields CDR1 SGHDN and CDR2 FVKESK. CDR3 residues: CASSSTRTAQYGYTF. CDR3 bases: TGTGCCAGCAGCTCTACCAGGACAGCTCAGTATGGCTACACCTTC.